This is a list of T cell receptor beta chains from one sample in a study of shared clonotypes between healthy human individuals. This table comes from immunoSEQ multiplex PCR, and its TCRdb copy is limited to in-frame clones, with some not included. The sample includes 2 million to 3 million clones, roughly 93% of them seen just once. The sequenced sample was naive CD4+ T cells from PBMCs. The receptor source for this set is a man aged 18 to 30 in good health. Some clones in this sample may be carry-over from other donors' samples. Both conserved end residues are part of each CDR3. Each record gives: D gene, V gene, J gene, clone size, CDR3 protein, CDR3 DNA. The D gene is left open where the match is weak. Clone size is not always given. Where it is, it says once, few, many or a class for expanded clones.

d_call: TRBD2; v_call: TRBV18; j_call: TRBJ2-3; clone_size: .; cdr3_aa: CASSPPGLAGADTQYF; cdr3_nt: TGTGCCAGCTCACCCCCGGGACTAGCGGGAGCAGATACGCAGTATTTT
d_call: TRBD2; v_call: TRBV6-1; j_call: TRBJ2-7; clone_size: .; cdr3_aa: CASRGLAKTYEQYF; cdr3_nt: TGTGCCAGCAGGGGACTAGCGAAGACCTACGAGCAGTACTTC
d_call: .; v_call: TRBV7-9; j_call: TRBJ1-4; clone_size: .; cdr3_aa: CASSPPGLPTNEKLFF; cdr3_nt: TGTGCCAGCAGCCCCCCGGGACTTCCAACTAATGAAAAACTGTTTTTT
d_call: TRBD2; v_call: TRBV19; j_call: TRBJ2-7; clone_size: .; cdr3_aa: CASSIEGASGSWEQYF; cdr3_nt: TGTGCCAGTAGTATAGAAGGGGCTAGCGGTTCGTGGGAGCAGTACTTC
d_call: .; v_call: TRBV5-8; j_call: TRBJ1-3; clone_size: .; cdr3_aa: CASSFGQGPGNTIYF; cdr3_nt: TGTGCCAGCAGCTTTGGGCAGGGGCCAGGAAACACCATATATTTT
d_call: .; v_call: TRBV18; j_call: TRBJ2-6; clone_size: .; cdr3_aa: CASSTSGANVLTF; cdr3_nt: TGTGCCAGCTCAACTTCTGGGGCCAACGTCCTGACTTTC
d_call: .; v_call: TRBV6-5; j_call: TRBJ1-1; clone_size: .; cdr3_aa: CASSYRAGTEAFF; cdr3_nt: TGTGCCAGCAGCTACCGGGCCGGCACTGAAGCTTTCTTT
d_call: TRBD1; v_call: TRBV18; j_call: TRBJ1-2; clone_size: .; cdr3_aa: CASSPSTLGTVNYGYTF; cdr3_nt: TGTGCCAGCTCACCATCCACCCTTGGGACAGTAAACTATGGCTACACCTTC
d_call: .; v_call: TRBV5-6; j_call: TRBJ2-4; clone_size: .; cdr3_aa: CASSFRDIQYF; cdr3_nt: TGTGCCAGCAGCTTCCGTGACATTCAGTACTTC
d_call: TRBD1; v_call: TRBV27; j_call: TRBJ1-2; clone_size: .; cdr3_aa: CASRRDRGLYGYTF; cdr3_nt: TGTGCCAGCAGAAGGGACAGGGGGCTCTATGGCTACACCTTC
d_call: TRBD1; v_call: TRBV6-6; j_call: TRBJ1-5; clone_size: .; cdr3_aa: CASSSGQGNNQPQHF; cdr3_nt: TGTGCCAGCAGTTCCGGACAGGGGAACAATCAGCCCCAGCATTTT
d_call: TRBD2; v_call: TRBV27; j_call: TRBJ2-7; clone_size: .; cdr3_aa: CASRRNAGTSGRALSYEQYF; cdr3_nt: TGTGCCAGCAGACGCAACGCCGGGACTAGCGGGAGGGCCCTCTCCTACGAGCAGTACTTC
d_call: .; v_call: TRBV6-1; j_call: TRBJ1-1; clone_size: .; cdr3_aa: CAIGTGANTEAFF; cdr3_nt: TGTGCCATAGGAACGGGAGCCAACACTGAAGCTTTCTTT
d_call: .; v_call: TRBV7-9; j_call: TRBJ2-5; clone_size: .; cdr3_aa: CASSLEGWRETQYF; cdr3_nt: TGTGCCAGCAGCTTAGAGGGGTGGCGAGAGACCCAGTACTTC
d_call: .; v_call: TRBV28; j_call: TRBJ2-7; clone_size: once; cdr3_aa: CASSSPSGLGYEQYF; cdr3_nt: TGTGCCAGCAGTTCCCCCTCAGGGCTCGGCTACGAGCAGTACTTC
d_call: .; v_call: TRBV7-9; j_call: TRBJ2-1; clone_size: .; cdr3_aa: CASSPPGGRFSYNEQFF; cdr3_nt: TGTGCCAGCAGCCCCCCCGGAGGGCGGTTCTCCTACAATGAGCAGTTCTTC